What follows are 13 T cell receptor beta chains derived from one specimen sequenced in a study of CD8 T cells in Susac syndrome. The RNA input was about 0.5 to 1 ug, and it was reverse transcribed with random hexamers. Via MiXCR, TCRdb re-called the immunoSEQ multiplex PCR reads, giving one row per CDR3 protein. Of some 150,000 distinct CDR3 sequences in the sample, approximately 94% were seen once. Sequenced material: CD8+ T cells from PBMCs. The receptors come from a human donor with multiple sclerosis.

The chain employs TRBV5-1 and TRBJ2-7, with 13 bases identical to TRBD2. Germline loops: CDR1 SGHRS, CDR2 YFSETQ. The CDR3 is made up of 16 amino acids. Germline trimming cut 5 bases from V and 2 bases from J; bases unmatched to any gene: 7. CDR3 sequence (DNA): TGCGCCAGCAGTTCCCTCGGACTAGCGGGGGCCTACGAGCAGTACTTC. It encodes CASSSLGLAGAYEQYF.

V gene TRBV7-6 combines with J gene TRBJ1-6; TRBD1 agrees at 7 bases. V shed 5 bases, J shed 8 bases, and the junction held 6 bases outside the gene matches. Germline V lookup: CDR1 SGHVS, CDR2 FNYEAQ. The CDR3 has 14 amino acids. The CDR3 DNA follows: TGTGCCAGCAGCCTGGGACAGCTTGATTCACCCCTCCACTTT. Residues: CASSLGQLDSPLHF.

V and J are TRBV9 and TRBJ1-2, with D unresolved. This CDR3 contains 14 residues. Trimming took off 0 bases at V and 2 bases at J, with 8 bases between the two ends. Germline V CDR1 and CDR2: SGDLS, YYNGEE. CDR3: CASSVEPENYGYTF. The CDR3 coding sequence is TGTGCCAGCAGCGTAGAACCAGAGAACTATGGCTACACCTTC.

The chain carries TRBV21-1 and TRBJ2-4; the listed D gene, TRBD2, was not tested against the DNA. TRBV21-1 is a known pseudogene. This CDR3 region has 16 residues. CDR3 region: CATGGPVIPSPNIQYF. The CDR3 nucleotides read TGTGCCACCGGCGGACCTGTAATCCCGAGCCCAAACATTCAGTACTTC.

The chain has TRBV4-1 and TRBJ2-3; no clear D. With 0 bases removed from V and 4 bases from J, the gap between germline ends came to 8 bases. This CDR3 region has 14 residues. Germline values: CDR1 MGHRA, CDR2 YSYEKL. The CDR3 DNA is TGCGCCAGCAGCCAAGATATACGAGCAGATACGCAGTATTTT. Translated: CASSQDIRADTQYF.

The chain combines TRBV6-5 with TRBJ2-7, with 7 nucleotides matching TRBD1. The CDR3 runs to 16 residues. J gave up 2 bases and V 2 bases, and 9 bases lay outside the gene matches. The V gene's germline CDR1 is MNHEY and CDR2 SVGAGI. DNA for the CDR3: TGTGCCAGCAGTTACGGATCCGGGACAGTAGCCTACGAGCAGTACTTC. It translates to CASSYGSGTVAYEQYF.

The chain is built from TRBV28 and TRBJ2-7; no clear D gene. Trimming left V 4 bases short and J 6 bases short, with 10 bases between. Germline V CDR1 and CDR2: MDHEN, SYDVKM. This CDR3 is built from 12 residues. The CDR3 DNA reads TGTGCCAGCAGTTCCGACCTGGGCGAGCAGTACTTC. Its protein is CASSSDLGEQYF.

The chain carries TRBV4-3 and TRBJ1-5; 10 bases are shared with TRBD1. Germline CDR1 and CDR2: LGHNA and YSLEER. CDR3 length: 14 amino acids. V shed 3 bases and J 8 bases; nucleotides not matched to a gene: 4. The CDR3 here is CASSQGQGMKPQHF. In nucleotides, the CDR3 is TGCGCCAGCAGCCAGGGACAGGGGATGAAGCCCCAGCATTTT.

The chain recombines TRBV20-1 with TRBJ2-7; 10 bases fit TRBD1. From germline, CDR1 is DFQATT and CDR2 SNEGSKA (reference sequence). V was pared by 1 base and J by 3 bases, with 3 bases of the junction left unmatched. The CDR3 consists of 14 residues. CDR3 DNA sequence: TGCAGTGCTAGAGGACAGGGGGCAATCTACGAGCAGTACTTC. Translated: CSARGQGAIYEQYF.

This clonotype has just one count. The V and J genes are TRBV5-6 and TRBJ1-5; the D gene is possibly TRBD1 (6 bases). This CDR3 is built from 15 residues. Germline V CDR1 and CDR2: SGHDT, YYEEEE. Trimming took off 4 bases at V and 1 base at J, with 12 bases between the two ends. DNA for the CDR3: TGTGCCAGCAGCACCGGGGGGGCAAGCAATCAGCCCCAGCATTTT. This gives the protein CASSTGGASNQPQHF. The full variable domain, its missing parts supplied by reference TRBV5-6 and TRBJ1-5, is DAGVTQSPTHLIKTRGQQVTLRCSPKSGHDTVSWYQQALGQGPQFIFQYYEEEERQRGNFPDRFSGHQFPNYSSELNVNALLLGDSALYLCASSTGGASNQPQHFGDGTRLSIL.

The gene calls are TRBV7-6 and TRBJ2-6; perhaps TRBD1 as D (6 bases). The V gene's germline CDR1 is SGHVS and CDR2 FNYEAQ. The CDR3 covers 16 residues. The V end lost 5 bases, the J end lost 4 bases, and 15 bases lay between the germline ends. CDR3 residues: CASSPWGPGGANVLTF. In DNA form, the CDR3 reads TGTGCCAGCAGCCCCTGGGGGCCGGGGGGGGCCAACGTCCTGACTTTC. Variable domain in full (rest from reference TRBV7-6 and TRBJ2-6): GAGVSQSPRYKVTKRGQDVALRCDPISGHVSLYWYRQALGQGPEFLTYFNYEAQQDKSGLPNDRFSAERPEGSISTLTIQRTEQRDSAMYRCASSPWGPGGANVLTFGAGSRLTVL.

This clonotype has more than one count but fewer than ten. The V call is TRBV28, the J call TRBJ1-5; D is uncertain. Trimming left V 3 bases short and J 3 bases short, with 3 bases between. Looked up from germline, CDR1 is MDHEN and CDR2 is SYDVKM. This CDR3 is built from 12 residues. The CDR3 nucleotides are TGTGCCAGCAGTTTCCCCAATCAGCCCCAGCATTTT. It encodes CASSFPNQPQHF.

V is TRBV15 and J is TRBJ1-2; 7 bases map to TRBD1. The V and J ends lost 0 bases and 8 bases, in that order; junction bases with no gene match: 9. From germline, CDR1 is LNHNV and CDR2 YYDKDF (reference sequence). This CDR3 contains 15 residues. The chain's CDR3 is CATSRDDREQKGYTF. Here the CDR3 DNA reads TGTGCCACCAGCAGAGACGACAGGGAACAAAAAGGCTACACCTTC. Full variable domain (outside the CDR3, taken from reference TRBV15 and TRBJ1-2): DAMVIQNPRYQVTQFGKPVTLSCSQTLNHNVMYWYQQKSSQAPKLLFHYYDKDFNNEADTPDNFQSRRPNTSFCFLDIRSPGLGDTAMYLCATSRDDREQKGYTFGSGTRLTVV.